This entry describes one T cell receptor (beta chain). Its target is not known. Before sequencing, viral peptide pools were used by the ViraFEST assay to expand antigen-specific CD4+ T cells. Cultured cells yielded isolated CD4+ T cells after 10 days. Two-dose BNT162b2 or mRNA-1273 vaccination was given to participants. This entry belongs to a study of vaccination effects on CD4 cells after COVID-19. The table came from immunoSEQ multiplex PCR; TCRdb's copy has only in-frame clones and leaves some out. This table holds 20,000 to 25,000 clones, 69% found once. General observations from the study: Late post-vaccination samples showed marked contraction of infection- and vaccine-induced clones.

The material sequenced was CD4+ T cells from PBMCs cultured with SARS-CoV-2 spike peptides, taken after COVID-19 vaccination. The clonotype comes from a human donor who received a COVID-19 vaccine.

The CDR3 nucleotides read TGCGCCAGCAGCCCCGGGGACAGCCTAGCCAAAAACATTCAGTACTTC. Protein sequence: CASSPGDSLAKNIQYF. The chain carries TRBV5-1 and TRBJ2-4, with TRBD1 identical over 7 bases. V lost 4 bases to trimming and J lost 0 bases; unmatched junction nucleotides: 7. The length of the CDR3 is 16 residues. Germline V gene lookup returns CDR1 SGHRS and CDR2 YFSETQ.